The text below deals with one T cell receptor (beta chain). What it binds is not known. The data belong to a study of OX40 agonist ivuxolimab in advanced cancers. Study at large: Patients in dose escalation had liver, melanoma, kidney or head and neck cancers.

Sequencing was performed with immunoSEQ multiplex PCR; in TCRdb, only in-frame clones are kept and a portion is missing. The table has around 68,000 clones, 85% seen once. Points from the study as a whole: Expansion of clones was among the lowest in partial responders at 0.1-3.0 mg/kg.

The CDR3 has 13 residues. Germline-derived CDR1 and CDR2 are SGHAT and FQNNGV. The V end lost 5 bases, the J end lost 7 bases, and 11 bases lay between the germline ends. The source is an adult with an advanced solid tumor such as melanoma, head and neck, liver or kidney cancer. The chain links TRBV11-2 to TRBJ2-2; D gene uncertain. The sequencing used CD4+ or CD8+ T cells sorted from blood, collected in a trial of the OX40 agonist ivuxolimab. This CDR3 is CASSPRPNGELFF. The CDR3 coding sequence is TGTGCCAGCAGCCCCCGTCCGAACGGGGAGCTGTTTTTT.